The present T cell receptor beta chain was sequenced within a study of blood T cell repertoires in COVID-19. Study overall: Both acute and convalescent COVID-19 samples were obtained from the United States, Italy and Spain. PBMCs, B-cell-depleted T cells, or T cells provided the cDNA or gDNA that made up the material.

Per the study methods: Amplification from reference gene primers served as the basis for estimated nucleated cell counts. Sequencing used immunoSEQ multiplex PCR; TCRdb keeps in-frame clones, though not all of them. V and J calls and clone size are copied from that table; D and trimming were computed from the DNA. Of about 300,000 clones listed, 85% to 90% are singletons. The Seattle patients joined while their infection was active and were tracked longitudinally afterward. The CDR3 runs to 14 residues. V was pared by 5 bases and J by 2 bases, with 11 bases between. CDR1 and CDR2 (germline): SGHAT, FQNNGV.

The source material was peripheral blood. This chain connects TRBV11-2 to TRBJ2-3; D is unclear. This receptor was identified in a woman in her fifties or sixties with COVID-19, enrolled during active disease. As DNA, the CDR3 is TGTGCCAGCAGCATGCTTGACTCCACAGATACGCAGTATTTT. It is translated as CASSMLDSTDTQYF.